Listed here is a single T cell receptor (beta chain). What it recognizes is unknown. V lost 1 base, J lost 1 base, and 3 bases stayed unmatched. The CDR3 loop spans 15 amino acids. Germline V CDR1 and CDR2: SGHDT, YYEEEE. A multiplex PCR was run with 60 Vbeta primers and 13 Jbeta primers. Assay used: immunoSEQ multiplex PCR; TCRdb lists only in-frame clones, some missing. The table has approximately 210,000 clones, roughly 77% seen once. This sample is part of a study of cytomegalovirus exposure and HLA in healthy donors. Overall study findings and caveats: When the data were analyzed later, several of the most significant clusters appeared to be linked to common viral pathogens. Only CMV serostatus was available as immune exposure information. Three chains tied to CMV proved CMV antigen-specific in vitro. 87-base-pair reads could not separate some V segments, including TRBV6-2 and TRBV6-3.

This sequence joins TRBV5-6 and TRBJ2-3; 7 nucleotides line up with TRBD2. The origin of this receptor is a male donor in good health and CMV-seropositive. The sample comprised PBMCs. CDR3 sequence reads: CASSLTAGGTDTQYF. DNA for the CDR3: TGTGCCAGCAGCTTGACTGCGGGGGGCACAGATACGCAGTATTTT.